The present T cell receptor (beta chain) was sequenced within a study of blood T cells in healthy people across ages. PCR was performed a second time for about 7 to 11 cycles using a sample-barcoded 5' primer and a J-beta primer mix. TCRdb processed the 5' RACE reads anew with MiXCR; each CDR3 protein has one entry. The repertoire has approximately 600,000 distinct CDR3 sequences, approximately 59% of them found once; the top ten carry over 30%. Looked up from germline, CDR1 is MNHEY and CDR2 is SVGAGI. Trimming cost V 2 bases and J 2 bases; bases outside gene matches: 10. The CDR3 has 18 amino acids.

The origin of this receptor is a man aged 55 to 69 in good health. The chain recombines TRBV6-5 with TRBJ2-7; TRBD2 matches 12 bases. The source material was blood. The CDR3 region is CASSYRWTSGAYTYEQYF. CDR3 in DNA: TGTGCCAGCAGTTACCGCTGGACTAGCGGGGCCTATACCTACGAGCAGTACTTC.